At least ten counts were recorded for the clone carrying this TCR beta chain. The data belong to a study of human T cells and chemical hapten exposure. The library put unique molecular identifiers onto individual cDNA molecules. Each CDR3 protein is one row after TCRdb ran MiXCR on the RACE reads. The sample lists about 71,000 distinct CDR3 sequences; 9.8% were seen once. The V segment lost 4 bases and the J segment 2 bases; nucleotides outside the gene matches: 5. Germline V gene sequence: CDR1 WSHSY, CDR2 SAAADI. The CDR3 is 18 residues long. Time point specified: patch test 1, 2 weeks after DPC sensitization. As to treatment: therapeutic diphenylcyclopropenone sensitization with weekly scalp DPC.

This receptor was identified in a woman between 40 and 55 years old with alopecia areata. Some clones in this sample may be carry-over from other donors' samples. The chain has TRBV10-2 and TRBJ2-2, with 15 bases fitting TRBD2. The source material was whole blood, sampled in connection with sensitization to the hapten diphenylcyclopropenone (DPC). CDR3 amino acids: CASSGGLAGGPNTGELFF. The CDR3, as DNA: TGCGCCAGCAGTGGGGGACTAGCGGGGGGCCCCAACACCGGGGAGCTGTTTTTT.